The next 21 T cell receptor beta chains were all read from a single sample in a study of blood T cell repertoires in COVID-19 (dated by TCRdb to about 2020). The method behind the library was the immunoSEQ multiplex PCR assay. TCRdb obtained this table from immuneACCESS and retained in-frame rearrangements with V and J assigned. These tables miss some clones; where compared with another copy, unresolved V genes account for less than half of the shortfall, and the remainder is unexplained. Recorded for this sample are around 140,000 clones; 81% of them occurred a single time. Of the sample, roughly 8.2% is held by the ten largest clones. The material sequenced was peripheral blood. These receptors originate from a human donor in a cohort sampled during active COVID-19.

The chain combines TRBV6-6 with TRBJ2-4, with TRBD2 matching 11 bases. V dropped 6 bases and J dropped 10; count of bases not matched to a gene: 5. The length of the CDR3 is 13 residues. CDR1 and CDR2 (germline): MNHNY, SVGAGI (reference sequence). CDR3 protein: CASSGGTSGIQYF. CDR3 in DNA: TGTGCCAGCAGCGGAGGGACTAGCGGAATTCAGTACTTC.

This chain links TRBV29-1 with TRBJ2-5; no firm D call. The CDR3 runs 12 residues. Deletions cut 0 bases from V and 5 bases from J, with 7 bases between. CDR1 and CDR2 (germline): SQVTM, ANQGSEA. CDR3 nucleotides: TGCAGCGTTGAAGAGTCGACTGAGACCCAGTACTTC. Its translation is CSVEESTETQYF.

The chain links TRBV5-1 to TRBJ2-7; 8 bases fit TRBD1. The CDR3 runs 16 residues. J lost 0 bases, V lost 4 bases, and 9 bases had no gene match. Germline CDR1 SGHRS, CDR2 YFSETQ. The CDR3 loop reads CASSPTLGQGSYEQYF. The CDR3 DNA sequence: TGCGCCAGCAGCCCCACCCTCGGACAGGGCTCCTACGAGCAGTACTTC.

The chain recombines TRBV27 with TRBJ2-6, with D perhaps TRBD1 (5 bases). The CDR3 has 15 residues. The V end lost 9 bases, the J end lost 2 bases, and 14 bases lay between the germline ends. Germline values: CDR1 MNHEY, CDR2 SMNVEV (reference sequence). CDR3 nucleotides: TGTGCCAGTCAAGGGGTTTCCGCTGGGGCCAACGTCCTGACTTTC. Protein sequence: CASQGVSAGANVLTF.

The chain joins TRBV11-3 to TRBJ2-7; D is unresolved. CDR3 length: 13 amino acids. Per the germline V gene, CDR1 is SGHNT and CDR2 is YENEEA. Between the trimmed V and J ends, which lost 4 bases and 0 bases, there was a span of 7 bases. The CDR3 protein is CASSYGSSYEQYF. The CDR3 bases are TGTGCCAGCAGCTATGGCAGCTCCTACGAGCAGTACTTC.

The V and J genes are TRBV28 and TRBJ2-1; 12 nucleotides agree with TRBD2. Germline V CDR1 and CDR2: MDHEN, SYDVKM. With 6 bases clipped from V and 4 bases from J, the junction kept 4 bases outside the gene matches. The CDR3 spans 15 residues. The CDR3: CASSPGLAGYNEQFF. CDR3 sequence (DNA): TGTGCCAGCAGCCCGGGACTAGCGGGTTACAATGAGCAGTTCTTC.

The chain joins TRBV28 to TRBJ1-1, with D possibly TRBD1 on 5 matching bases. The V gene's germline CDR1 is MDHEN and CDR2 SYDVKM. The V end was cut by 5 bases, the J end by 7 bases, with 17 bases between. CDR3 size: 14 residues. The CDR3 DNA is TGTGCCAGCAGTGTCAGGGCTCGAGTAGGTGAAGCTTTCTTT. Amino acid sequence: CASSVRARVGEAFF. Complete variable domain (other parts from reference TRBV28 and TRBJ1-1): DVKVTQSSRYLVKRTGEKVFLECVQDMDHENMFWYRQDPGLGLRLIYFSYDVKMKEKGDIPEGYSVSREKKERFSLILESASTNQTSMYLCASSVRARVGEAFFGQGTRLTVV.

This clone was seen more than once but under ten times. The V and J genes are TRBV23-1 and TRBJ2-7, with 7 bases fitting TRBD1. TRBV23-1 is known as an ORF, though its function is uncertain. This CDR3 is 18 amino acids long. The V and J ends lost 4 bases and 4 bases, in that order; junction bases with no gene match: 19. In nucleotides, the CDR3 is TGCGCCAGCAGTCCCCCTGGGCAGTATAGGACAGGATCGTACGAGCAGTACTTC. It translates to CASSPPGQYRTGSYEQYF.

As regards this clone: Other DNA variants within this sample encode the same CDR3. The chain employs TRBV9 and TRBJ2-7; 15 bases are a match to TRBD2. CDR1 and CDR2 from the germline V gene are SGDLS and YYNGEE. There are 15 residues in the CDR3. V shed 2 bases and J 4 bases; nucleotides not matched to a gene: 1. In DNA form, the CDR3 reads TGTGCCAGCAGCGTGGGACTAGCGGGAGGTTACGAGCAGTACTTC. This codes for CASSVGLAGGYEQYF.

This clone was seen a single time. The chain has TRBV27 and TRBJ2-3; D is perhaps TRBD2 (6 bases). Per germline, CDR1 MNHEY and CDR2 SMNVEV (reference sequence). Trimming left V 3 bases short and J 1 base short, with 11 bases between. This CDR3 region has 15 residues. CDR3 protein: CASSFRASGTDTQYF. CDR3 in DNA: TGTGCCAGCAGTTTCCGGGCTAGCGGCACAGATACGCAGTATTTT.

V and J are TRBV7-8 and TRBJ2-5; 16 positions match TRBD2. The length of the CDR3 is 15 residues. Germline CDR1 is SGHVS and CDR2 is FQNEAQ. The J segment lost 7 bases and the V segment lost 4 bases, leaving 3 bases of the junction unmatched. In DNA form, the CDR3 reads TGTGCCAGCAGCTCCGGGACTAGCGGGAGGGGGACCCAGTACTTC. Translating it yields CASSSGTSGRGTQYF.

The genes are TRBV10-3 and TRBJ2-1; 13 bases line up with TRBD2. Germline V lookup: CDR1 ENHRY, CDR2 SYGVKD. With 8 bases clipped from V and 7 bases from J, the junction kept 8 bases outside the gene matches. This CDR3 region has 15 residues. CDR3 in amino acids: CAIAGLAGVPNEQFF. In DNA, the CDR3 is TGTGCCATCGCTGGACTAGCGGGAGTCCCGAATGAGCAGTTCTTC.

The chain is built from TRBV5-1 and TRBJ2-7; 10 bases fit TRBD2. J gave up 4 bases and V 4 bases, and 5 bases lay outside the gene matches. This CDR3 contains 14 residues. Germline CDR1 is SGHRS and CDR2 is YFSETQ. This chain's CDR3 is CASSVSGRQYEQYF. In DNA form, the CDR3 reads TGCGCCAGCAGCGTTAGCGGGAGGCAGTACGAGCAGTACTTC. The variable domain in full, completed from reference TRBV5-1 and TRBJ2-7, reads KAGVTQTPRYLIKTRGQQVTLSCSPISGHRSVSWYQQTPGQGLQFLFEYFSETQRNKGNFPGRFSGRQFSNSRSEMNVSTLELGDSALYLCASSVSGRQYEQYFGPGTRLTVT.

V gene TRBV27 combines with J gene TRBJ2-7; 8 bases are shared with TRBD1. This CDR3 is 15 amino acids long. Germline V gene sequence: CDR1 MNHEY, CDR2 SMNVEV (reference sequence). The J segment lost 2 bases and the V segment lost 6 bases, leaving 9 bases of the junction unmatched. The CDR3 is CASSNGQGTTYEQYF. The CDR3 nucleotides are TGTGCCAGCAGCAACGGACAGGGAACCACCTACGAGCAGTACTTC.

V usage is TRBV29-1 and J usage is TRBJ1-2; TRBD1 matches at 7 bases. V shed 1 base, J shed 3 bases, and the junction held 11 bases outside the gene matches. The CDR3 runs 16 residues. Per the germline V gene, CDR1 is SQVTM and CDR2 is ANQGSEA. CDR3 nucleotide sequence: TGCAGCGTTGAAGCTACCCAGGGGGTGATTGACTATGGCTACACCTTC. Encoded protein: CSVEATQGVIDYGYTF.

The V and J genes are TRBV7-9 and TRBJ2-1, with 11 bases aligning to TRBD2. From germline, CDR1 is SEHNR and CDR2 FQNEAQ (reference sequence). The CDR3 runs to 16 residues. The J segment lost 5 bases and the V segment lost 5 bases, leaving 8 bases of the junction unmatched. The CDR3 nucleotides are TGTGCCAGCAGCAAAATAGCGGGAGGGAGGAACAATGAGCAGTTCTTC. As protein: CASSKIAGGRNNEQFF.

The gene calls are TRBV2 and TRBJ1-3, with 9 bases fitting TRBD1. CDR1 SNHLY and CDR2 FYNNEI come from the germline V gene. J gave up 0 bases and V 5 bases, and 5 bases lay outside the gene matches. CDR3 size: 16 residues. The CDR3 here is CASSYMTGGSGNTIYF. The CDR3 coding sequence is TGTGCCAGCAGTTACATGACAGGGGGCTCTGGAAACACCATATATTTT.

This chain uses TRBV7-9 with TRBJ2-2, with D tentatively TRBD1 (6 bases). With 2 bases removed from V and 2 bases from J, the gap between germline ends came to 9 bases. This CDR3 has 15 residues. The V gene's germline CDR1 is SEHNR and CDR2 FQNEAQ (reference sequence). The CDR3: CASSLRQANTGELFF. CDR3 coding DNA: TGTGCCAGCAGCTTACGACAGGCCAACACCGGGGAGCTGTTTTTT.

The J gene is TRBJ2-7, the V gene TRBV7-8; 8 bases are shared with TRBD2. V shed 4 bases, J shed 1 base, and the junction held 15 bases outside the gene matches. The CDR3 contains 18 residues. Germline lookup yields CDR1 SGHVS and CDR2 FQNEAQ. CDR3 residues: CASSWGSVAGGVSYEQYF. The DNA of the CDR3 is TGTGCCAGCAGCTGGGGAAGCGTGGCGGGGGGTGTGTCCTACGAGCAGTACTTC.

This clone appeared many times. The CDR3 coding sequence is TGTGCCAGCAGCTTAGCACCGGGACTAGCGGAGTACAATGAGCAGTTCTTC. This sequence encodes CASSLAPGLAEYNEQFF. V and J are TRBV7-9 and TRBJ2-1; 11 bases align to TRBD2. From germline, CDR1 is SEHNR and CDR2 FQNEAQ (reference sequence). This CDR3 spans 17 amino acids. The V segment lost 0 bases and the J segment 4 bases; nucleotides outside the gene matches: 5.

The chain uses TRBV7-2 and TRBJ1-6; TRBD1 matches 7 bases. Germline assignment: CDR1 SGHTA and CDR2 FQGNSA. The V and J ends lost 5 bases and 6 bases, in that order; junction bases with no gene match: 13. The CDR3 has 17 residues. Here the CDR3 DNA reads TGTGCCAGCAGCGCCCGGACCTCAGGGGGAAGTAATTCACCCCTCCACTTT. Translated, it gives CASSARTSGGSNSPLHF.